Listed below are T cell receptor beta chains from one sample, sequenced in a study of vaccination effects on CD4 cells after COVID-19. Only in-frame clones appear in the TCRdb table, and some are missing; sequencing was by immunoSEQ multiplex PCR. The sample yields some 40,000 clones, about 70% seen once. Antigen specificity for these receptors is unknown. The sequenced sample was CD4+ T cells from PBMCs cultured without peptide, obtained after COVID-19 vaccination. The receptors originated from a human donor who received a COVID-19 vaccine. The CDR3 runs from the conserved cysteine through the conserved F or W. Fields, in order: D gene, V gene, clone size, J gene, CDR3 protein, CDR3 DNA. D genes are given only for firm matches. Size is stated for part of the rows, as once, few or many counts, or as a class when the clone is expanded.

D: TRBD1
V: TRBV6-5
size: .
J: TRBJ2-7
CDR3: CASAGGEQYF
DNA: TGTGCCAGCGCAGGGGGCGAGCAGTACTTC

D: .
V: TRBV10-3
size: few
J: TRBJ2-1
CDR3: CAISATSTLSNEQFF
DNA: TGTGCCATCAGTGCAACCTCTACCCTCAGTAATGAGCAGTTCTTC

D: TRBD1
V: TRBV5-6
size: few
J: TRBJ2-7
CDR3: CASSLARDRGLGAEQYF
DNA: TGTGCCAGCAGCTTGGCCCGCGACAGGGGGCTGGGAGCCGAGCAGTACTTC

D: TRBD2
V: TRBV5-1
size: once
J: TRBJ2-5
CDR3: CASARRAGGQETQYF
DNA: TGCGCCAGCGCCAGGCGAGCGGGAGGCCAAGAGACCCAGTACTTC

D: TRBD2
V: TRBV20-1
size: .
J: TRBJ2-5
CDR3: CSASGLAGPQETQYF
DNA: TGCAGTGCTAGTGGACTAGCGGGGCCCCAAGAGACCCAGTACTTC

D: .
V: TRBV5-1
size: .
J: TRBJ1-3
CDR3: CASSLVGGNTIYF
DNA: TGCGCCAGCAGCTTGGTGGGTGGAAACACCATATATTTT

D: TRBD1
V: TRBV7-9
size: .
J: TRBJ1-3
CDR3: CASSSSDRDSGNTIYF
DNA: TGTGCCAGCAGCTCCAGCGACAGGGACTCTGGAAACACCATATATTTT

D: TRBD2
V: TRBV11-2
size: once
J: TRBJ2-2
CDR3: CASSVSSGSSPGELFF
DNA: TGTGCCAGCAGCGTATCTAGCGGGAGCTCTCCCGGGGAGCTGTTTTTT

D: TRBD2
V: TRBV4-2
size: .
J: TRBJ2-3
CDR3: CASSQGTSGGVGDTQYF
DNA: TGTGCCAGCAGCCAGGGGACTAGCGGGGGGGTCGGAGATACGCAGTATTTT

D: .
V: TRBV21-1
size: few
J: TRBJ2-7
CDR3: CASTGRPTSPTSYEQYF
DNA: TGTGCCAGCACGGGGAGACCTACTAGCCCCACCTCTTACGAGCAGTACTTC

D: .
V: TRBV5-4
size: medium-sized
J: TRBJ1-2
CDR3: CASSHPTGPGGYGYTF
DNA: TGTGCCAGCAGCCACCCCACAGGGCCCGGGGGCTATGGCTACACCTTC

D: TRBD1
V: TRBV6-1
size: .
J: TRBJ1-2
CDR3: CASSEIWTGGSGYTF
DNA: TGTGCCAGCAGTGAAATTTGGACAGGGGGTTCTGGCTACACCTTC

D: .
V: TRBV3-1/TRBV3-2
size: .
J: TRBJ1-6
CDR3: CASSQVPLLSSYNSPLHF
DNA: TGTGCCAGCAGCCAAGTTCCCCTTCTAAGCTCCTATAATTCACCCCTCCACTTT

D: TRBD1
V: TRBV9
size: .
J: TRBJ1-1
CDR3: CASSAYNRGSLGATEAFF
DNA: TGTGCCAGCAGCGCGTACAACAGGGGATCGTTGGGGGCGACTGAAGCTTTCTTT

D: .
V: TRBV13
size: .
J: TRBJ2-1
CDR3: CASSLWRGINNEQFF
DNA: TGTGCCAGCAGCTTGTGGCGGGGTATAAACAATGAGCAGTTCTTC

D: .
V: TRBV5-5
size: .
J: TRBJ2-7
CDR3: CASSLGQNYEQYF
DNA: TGTGCCAGCAGCTTGGGGCAGAACTACGAGCAGTACTTC

D: .
V: TRBV6-6
size: .
J: TRBJ2-7
CDR3: CASSSSGLTPSGEQYF
DNA: TGTGCCAGCAGTTCCTCCGGTTTGACTCCATCGGGCGAGCAGTACTTC

D: .
V: TRBV7-9
size: few
J: TRBJ1-3
CDR3: CASSLAGSSGNTIYF
DNA: TGTGCCAGCAGCTTAGCAGGCAGCTCTGGAAACACCATATATTTT

D: TRBD1
V: TRBV10-3
size: .
J: TRBJ1-1
CDR3: CAGAATGGAGNTEAFF
DNA: TGTGCCGGAGCCGCTACAGGGGGCGCAGGGAACACTGAAGCTTTCTTT

D: TRBD2
V: TRBV19
size: once
J: TRBJ2-7
CDR3: CASSIIAGATYEQYF
DNA: TGTGCCAGTAGTATTATAGCGGGAGCCACCTACGAGCAGTACTTC

D: .
V: TRBV19
size: .
J: TRBJ2-7
CDR3: CASSIGYGQGGSDEQYF
DNA: TGTGCCAGTAGTATCGGTTACGGACAAGGAGGTTCCGACGAGCAGTACTTC

D: .
V: TRBV27
size: .
J: TRBJ1-3
CDR3: CASSPGQTYTGNTIYF
DNA: TGTGCCAGCAGTCCAGGACAGACTTATACTGGAAACACCATATATTTT

D: TRBD1
V: TRBV10-3
size: .
J: TRBJ2-1
CDR3: CAIGPSKRKPGQGLDEQFF
DNA: TGTGCCATCGGCCCCTCAAAAAGGAAACCGGGACAGGGGCTCGATGAGCAGTTCTTC

D: TRBD1
V: TRBV2
size: .
J: TRBJ1-1
CDR3: CASSAQGDTEAFF
DNA: TGTGCCAGCAGTGCACAGGGGGACACTGAAGCTTTCTTT

D: TRBD2
V: TRBV5-6
size: .
J: TRBJ2-5
CDR3: CASSQTSGKETQYF
DNA: TGTGCCAGCAGCCAAACTAGCGGAAAAGAGACCCAGTACTTC

D: .
V: TRBV7-9
size: .
J: TRBJ2-1
CDR3: CASSLGRWGWTYNEQFF
DNA: TGTGCCAGCAGCTTAGGTCGTTGGGGCTGGACCTACAATGAGCAGTTCTTC

D: TRBD2
V: TRBV11-2
size: .
J: TRBJ2-7
CDR3: CASSLHFSGSKYEQYF
DNA: TGTGCCAGCAGCTTACACTTTAGCGGGAGCAAATACGAGCAGTACTTC

D: .
V: TRBV29-1
size: few
J: TRBJ2-4
CDR3: CSVGRGGTKNIQYF
DNA: TGCAGCGTTGGGAGGGGGGGGACCAAAAACATTCAGTACTTC

D: .
V: TRBV5-1
size: .
J: TRBJ1-3
CDR3: CASSVGYPGAISGNTIYF
DNA: TGCGCCAGCAGCGTGGGTTACCCAGGGGCAATCTCTGGAAACACCATATATTTT

D: .
V: TRBV10-1
size: .
J: TRBJ1-2
CDR3: CASSPGLDYGYTF
DNA: TGCGCCAGCAGTCCAGGGTTGGACTATGGCTACACCTTC

D: .
V: TRBV6-4
size: .
J: TRBJ2-7
CDR3: CASSDSVLANEQYF
DNA: TGTGCCAGCAGTGATTCAGTTCTAGCGAACGAGCAGTACTTC

D: TRBD2
V: TRBV14
size: once
J: TRBJ2-3
CDR3: CASSQRSTSGNTDTQYF
DNA: TGTGCCAGCAGCCAAAGGTCGACTAGCGGGAACACAGATACGCAGTATTTT

D: .
V: TRBV2
size: .
J: TRBJ2-7
CDR3: CASRGDLWSSYEQYF
DNA: TGTGCCAGCAGGGGGGACCTATGGTCCTCCTACGAGCAGTACTTC

D: .
V: TRBV14
size: .
J: TRBJ2-5
CDR3: CASSQEPKETQYF
DNA: TGTGCCAGCAGCCAAGAACCGAAAGAGACCCAGTACTTC

D: .
V: TRBV7-9
size: .
J: TRBJ2-5
CDR3: CASSFETQYF
DNA: TGTGCCAGCAGCTTCGAGACCCAGTACTTC

D: .
V: TRBV5-1
size: .
J: TRBJ2-3
CDR3: CASSYPQGDTQYF
DNA: TGCGCCAGCAGCTACCCTCAGGGAGATACGCAGTATTTT

D: TRBD1
V: TRBV25-1
size: once
J: TRBJ1-2
CDR3: CASSDRGDGYTF
DNA: TGTGCCAGTTCGGACAGGGGGGATGGCTACACCTTC

D: .
V: TRBV28
size: few
J: TRBJ1-1
CDR3: CASSFIVGSGTEAFF
DNA: TGTGCCAGCAGTTTTATTGTTGGGAGTGGCACTGAAGCTTTCTTT

D: TRBD2
V: TRBV10-3
size: .
J: TRBJ2-5
CDR3: CAIRAGLAKETQYF
DNA: TGTGCCATCAGGGCGGGACTAGCGAAAGAGACCCAGTACTTC

D: .
V: TRBV11-2
size: .
J: TRBJ2-1
CDR3: CASALGETGPYNEQFF
DNA: TGTGCCAGCGCCCTCGGCGAGACAGGCCCCTACAATGAGCAGTTCTTC

D: TRBD1
V: TRBV3-1/TRBV3-2
size: .
J: TRBJ1-1
CDR3: CASSHTGVTEAFF
DNA: TGTGCCAGCAGCCATACAGGGGTCACTGAAGCTTTCTTT

D: .
V: TRBV12-2
size: .
J: TRBJ2-7
CDR3: CASRTKPGTSGVYEQYF
DNA: TGTGCAAGTCGCACAAAACCCGGGACTAGCGGAGTATACGAGCAGTACTTC

D: TRBD2
V: TRBV5-4
size: .
J: TRBJ2-1
CDR3: CASSLAGGMNEQFF
DNA: TGTGCCAGCAGCCTAGCGGGGGGGATGAATGAGCAGTTCTTC